The clone carrying this T cell receptor beta chain was seen a handful of times. This record belongs to a study of T-cell reconstitution after alpha-beta-depleted transplantation in children. Trimming pared 4 bases from V and 4 bases from J, leaving 11 bases between. Germline V lookup: CDR1 SGHRS, CDR2 YFSETQ. The CDR3 has 13 residues. Unique molecular identifiers featured in how the TCRbeta library was prepared. TCRdb processed the PCR reads anew with MiXCR; each CDR3 protein has one entry. Of about 610,000 distinct CDR3 sequences listed, over 9.5% are singletons. Sequenced here: PBMCs from the stem cell graft donor, sampled from the stem cell graft. This sequence was found in a human donor who donated a stem cell graft to a child with acute myeloid leukemia. The chain joins TRBV5-1 to TRBJ1-1; D may be TRBD1 (6 bases). The CDR3 bases are TGCGCCAGCAGCCGACAGGACCTCACTGAAGCTTTCTTT. Its translation is CASSRQDLTEAFF.